This TCR beta chain was recovered during a study of blood T cell repertoires in COVID-19. Turning to the study itself: Nucleic acid was either cDNA or gDNA, and it came from T cells, B-cell-depleted T cells, or PBMCs.

This CDR3 comprises 13 residues. The V and J ends lost 0 bases and 3 bases respectively, with 6 bases between them. The V gene's germline CDR1 is GTSNPN and CDR2 SVGIG (reference sequence). Original handling: Estimation of nucleated cell counts relied on the amplification of reference gene primers. Clones were sequenced by immunoSEQ multiplex PCR, and TCRdb holds only the in-frame ones, with some missing. Clone size and V and J calls were adopted from that table, with D and trimming inferred from the DNA. This table has about 140,000 clones, 78% appearing once. A single count supports this clone. The chain uses TRBV30 and TRBJ2-1, with unresolved D. The sample was peripheral blood. This clonotype originated in a woman between 55 and 75 years old with acute or convalescent COVID-19. In DNA form, the CDR3 reads TGTGCCTGGAGTGTACAAAACTACAATGAGCAGTTCTTC. This sequence encodes CAWSVQNYNEQFF.